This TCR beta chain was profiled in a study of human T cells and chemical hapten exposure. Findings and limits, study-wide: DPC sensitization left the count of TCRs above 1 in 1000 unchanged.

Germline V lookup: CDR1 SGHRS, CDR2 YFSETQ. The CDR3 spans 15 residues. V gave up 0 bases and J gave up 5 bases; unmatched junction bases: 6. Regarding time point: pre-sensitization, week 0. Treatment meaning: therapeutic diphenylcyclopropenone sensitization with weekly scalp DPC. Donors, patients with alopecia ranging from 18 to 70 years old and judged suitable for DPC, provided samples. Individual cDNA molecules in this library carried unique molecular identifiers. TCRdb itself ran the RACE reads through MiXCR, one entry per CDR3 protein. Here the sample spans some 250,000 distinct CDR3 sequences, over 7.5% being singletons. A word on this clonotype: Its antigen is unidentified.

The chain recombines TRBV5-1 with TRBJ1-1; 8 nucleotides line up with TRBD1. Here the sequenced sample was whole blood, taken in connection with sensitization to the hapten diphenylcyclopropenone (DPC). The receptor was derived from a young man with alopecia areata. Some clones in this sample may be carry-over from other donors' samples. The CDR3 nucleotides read TGCGCCAGCAGCTTGGGGGCAGGGGGCGAGACTGAAGCTTTCTTT. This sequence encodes CASSLGAGGETEAFF. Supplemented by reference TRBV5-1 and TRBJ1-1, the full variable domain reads KAGVTQTPRYLIKTRGQQVTLSCSPISGHRSVSWYQQTPGQGLQFLFEYFSETQRNKGNFPGRFSGRQFSNSRSEMNVSTLELGDSALYLCASSLGAGGETEAFFGQGTRLTVV.